The 24 T cell receptor beta chains listed next were all sequenced from one sample in a study of cytomegalovirus exposure and HLA in healthy donors. The PCR employed 60 Vbeta primers together with 13 Jbeta primers. TCRdb's table, derived via immunoSEQ multiplex PCR, lists solely in-frame clones and lacks some. The sample lists some 200,000 clones, 82% seen once, with roughly 0.75% in the top ten. Sample: PBMCs. The receptor source for this set is a woman in her late teens or twenties in good health and CMV-seronegative.

This clone was recorded once. This rearrangement joins TRBV9 to TRBJ2-2, with D perhaps matching TRBD2 (6 bases). The CDR3 has 15 amino acids. V was cut by 3 bases and J by 6 bases, with 15 bases left in between. CDR1 SGDLS and CDR2 YYNGEE come from the germline V gene. CDR3 in amino acids: CASSARASGAGELFF. In DNA form, the CDR3 reads TGTGCCAGCAGCGCTCGGGCCTCGGGGGCCGGGGAGCTGTTTTTT.

The chain has TRBV27 and TRBJ2-1; unclear D gene. The CDR3 loop spans 16 amino acids. The germline CDR1 and CDR2 sequences are MNHEY and SMNVEV (reference sequence). V lost 2 bases to trimming and J lost 3 bases, with 14 bases between them. CDR3 sequence (DNA): TGTGCCAGCAGTTTAGTGACTGCCATCGGCTACAATGAGCAGTTCTTC. Amino acids: CASSLVTAIGYNEQFF.

This clone was seen only once. The V call is TRBV18, the J call TRBJ1-1; TRBD1 matches 9 bases. This CDR3 spans 15 amino acids. Trimming at V came to 6 bases and at J to 2 bases, leaving 7 bases not matched to a gene. The germline V gene encodes CDR1 KGHSH and CDR2 LQKENI. CDR3 loop: CASSQGQGSNTEAFF. CDR3 sequence (DNA): TGTGCCAGCTCTCAGGGACAGGGAAGTAACACTGAAGCTTTCTTT.

The rearrangement links TRBV27 to TRBJ2-5, with a possible D match to TRBD2 (6 bases). From germline, CDR1 is MNHEY and CDR2 SMNVEV (reference sequence). The length of the CDR3 is 14 residues. V lost 5 bases, J lost 1 base, and 11 bases lay in between. The CDR3 is CASSPWTTQETQYF. In DNA form, the CDR3 reads TGTGCCAGCAGTCCCTGGACTACCCAAGAGACCCAGTACTTC.

The rearrangement uses TRBV6-1 and TRBJ1-4; D perhaps matches TRBD1 (6 bases). This CDR3 region has 15 residues. In germline, CDR1 is MNHNS, CDR2 SASEGT. The V end was cut by 2 bases, the J end by 3 bases, with 10 bases between. The CDR3 region is CASSEYRASNEKLFF. CDR3 DNA: TGTGCCAGCAGTGAATACAGGGCCTCTAATGAAAAACTGTTTTTT.

The chain is built from TRBV15 and TRBJ2-5; D may be TRBD1 (6 bases). Trimming stripped 5 bases from V and 5 bases from J, with 15 bases between. This CDR3 has 14 residues. Germline-derived CDR1 and CDR2 are LNHNV and YYDKDF (reference sequence). The DNA of the CDR3 is TGTGCCACCAGCGGAAGCAGGGGACGGGAGACCCAGTACTTC. This translates into CATSGSRGRETQYF.

This chain joins TRBV7-9 and TRBJ2-1; 8 bases agree with TRBD1. J gave up 5 bases and V 3 bases, and 9 bases lay outside the gene matches. Germline CDR1 reads SEHNR; CDR2 reads FQNEAQ (reference sequence). The CDR3 runs 16 residues. The CDR3 DNA follows: TGTGCCAGCAGCTTTTCCTGGGACAGGAATCACAATGAGCAGTTCTTC. This sequence encodes CASSFSWDRNHNEQFF.

Here the CDR3 DNA reads TGTGCCAGCCAGAGGGCTAGCGGGAACTACGAGCAGTACTTC. It codes for CASQRASGNYEQYF. The chain combines TRBV7-3 with TRBJ2-7, with 9 bases aligning to TRBD2. This CDR3 has 14 residues. Trimming at V came to 8 bases and at J to 3 bases, leaving 8 bases not matched to a gene. Germline assignment: CDR1 SGHTA and CDR2 FQGTGA.

The chain links TRBV5-1 to TRBJ2-7; 9 positions agree with TRBD1. The length of the CDR3 is 16 residues. CDR1 is SGHRS, CDR2 YFSETQ, per germline. J was trimmed by 5 bases and V by 1 base; bases with no gene match: 10. In DNA, the CDR3 is TGCGCCAGCAGCTTGCCCCCCGGGACAGGGCCCAACGAGCAGTACTTC. As protein: CASSLPPGTGPNEQYF.

The chain recombines TRBV19 with TRBJ2-1; D might be TRBD2 (6 bases). The CDR3 extends over 17 amino acids. CDR1 and CDR2 (germline): LNHDA, SQIVND (reference sequence). V gave up 3 bases and J gave up 4 bases, with 19 bases separating them. The CDR3 DNA is TGTGCCAGTAGTATGGAGGGAAGCGGCCTGGGGTACAATGAGCAGTTCTTC. It translates to CASSMEGSGLGYNEQFF.

A remark on this clone: This sample includes further DNA sequences coding for the same CDR3. The chain is built from TRBV4-1 and TRBJ2-3; 11 nucleotides align to TRBD2. Trimming at V came to 6 bases and at J to 3 bases, leaving 5 bases not matched to a gene. The CDR3 totals 15 residues. In germline, CDR1 is MGHRA, CDR2 YSYEKL. The chain's CDR3 is CASSPLAGGTDTQYF. The CDR3, as DNA: TGCGCCAGCAGTCCTCTAGCGGGAGGAACAGATACGCAGTATTTT.

CDR3: CASSSPLEFQETQYF. CDR3 nucleotides: TGTGCCAGCAGCTCACCTCTAGAGTTCCAAGAGACCCAGTACTTC. This chain uses TRBV7-6 with TRBJ2-5, with D unresolved. Trimming removed 4 bases from V and 1 base from J, with 13 bases in between. Germline loops: CDR1 SGHVS, CDR2 FNYEAQ. The CDR3 runs to 15 residues.

This chain joins TRBV5-4 and TRBJ2-1; 8 bases are shared with TRBD2. The CDR3 contains 15 residues. The germline V gene encodes CDR1 SGHNT and CDR2 YYREEE (reference sequence). J gave up 7 bases and V 0 bases, and 6 bases lay outside the gene matches. CDR3 residues: CASSLAGTRLNEQFF. As DNA, the CDR3 is TGTGCCAGCAGCTTGGCGGGGACTAGATTAAATGAGCAGTTCTTC.

V and J are TRBV15 and TRBJ1-1; D is possibly TRBD1 (6 bases). The CDR3 totals 13 residues. Germline V gives CDR1 LNHNV, CDR2 YYDKDF (reference sequence). V was pared by 9 bases and J by 6 bases, with 17 bases between. The CDR3 region is CATTPQGIAEAFF. DNA of the CDR3: TGTGCCACGACCCCACAGGGAATCGCTGAAGCTTTCTTT.

The V call is TRBV11-2, the J call TRBJ2-7; 8 bases map to TRBD1. V trimming: 1 base; J trimming: 4 bases; junction bases outside the gene matches: 0. This CDR3 spans 13 amino acids. CDR1 SGHAT and CDR2 FQNNGV come from the germline V gene. DNA for the CDR3: TGTGCCAGCAGCTTAGGGACAGGGTACGAGCAGTACTTC. Amino acids: CASSLGTGYEQYF.

This sequence joins TRBV20-1 and TRBJ2-7; the match to TRBD2 covers 9 bases. V shed 5 bases and J 13 bases; nucleotides not matched to a gene: 6. Germline CDR1 and CDR2: DFQATT and SNEGSKA (reference sequence). The CDR3 covers 10 residues. This chain's CDR3 is CSASRGLAYF. Written as DNA, the CDR3 is TGCAGTGCTTCTAGGGGACTAGCCTACTTC.

This chain uses TRBV19 with TRBJ2-3; D is undetermined. Per the germline V gene, CDR1 is LNHDA and CDR2 is SQIVND (reference sequence). CDR3 length: 15 residues. V lost 3 bases, J lost 0 bases, and 10 bases lay in between. CDR3 protein: CASSMTGASTDTQYF. The CDR3 bases are TGTGCCAGTAGTATGACGGGTGCTAGCACAGATACGCAGTATTTT.

The CDR3 reads CASSFGTSGSDEQFF. As DNA, the CDR3 is TGCGCCAGCAGCTTCGGGACTAGCGGGAGCGATGAGCAGTTCTTC. The chain recombines TRBV5-1 with TRBJ2-1; 14 bases align to TRBD2. Germline assignment: CDR1 SGHRS and CDR2 YFSETQ. J gave up 8 bases and V 2 bases, and 3 bases lay outside the gene matches. The CDR3 runs to 15 residues.

This clone occurred once. V gene TRBV15 combines with J gene TRBJ1-6; D is possibly TRBD1 (6 bases). The CDR3 contains 16 residues. Germline V gives CDR1 LNHNV, CDR2 YYDKDF (reference sequence). Trimming pared 1 base from V and 6 bases from J, leaving 13 bases between. CDR3 nucleotides: TGTGCCACCAGCAGAGCGGTGGGGGCTCTTAATTCACCCCTCCACTTT. Its translation is CATSRAVGALNSPLHF.

The chain uses TRBV28 and TRBJ1-4; possible D gene TRBD1, 6 bases. CDR3 size: 12 residues. Germline assignment: CDR1 MDHEN and CDR2 SYDVKM. V lost 4 bases to trimming and J lost 8 bases, with 8 bases between them. The DNA of the CDR3 is TGTGCCAGCAGTTGGGACAAAGAAAAACTGTTTTTT. It specifies CASSWDKEKLFF.

The chain combines TRBV7-8 with TRBJ2-5; 10 nucleotides align to TRBD2. The V gene end was trimmed by 5 bases and the J gene end by 1 base; junction bases not matched to a gene: 10. CDR3 length equals 17 residues. Germline CDR1 SGHVS, CDR2 FQNEAQ. CDR3 nucleotides: TGTGCCAGCAGCCGGGGGGTAGCGGGGGGCCCCCAAGAGACCCAGTACTTC. Amino acids: CASSRGVAGGPQETQYF.

V is TRBV13 and J is TRBJ2-3; weak D call: TRBD1 (5 bases). The germline gives CDR1 PRHDT, CDR2 FYEKMQ (reference sequence). V lost 1 base and J lost 0, with 8 bases in between. This CDR3 spans 15 amino acids. The CDR3 spells CASSLEQDSTDTQYF. The CDR3 coding sequence is TGTGCCAGCAGCTTAGAACAGGATAGCACAGATACGCAGTATTTT.

The V and J genes are TRBV10-3 and TRBJ2-7; D is undetermined. The germline gives CDR1 ENHRY, CDR2 SYGVKD. V dropped 3 bases and J dropped 3 bases, with 9 bases sitting between them. This CDR3 region has 13 residues. In DNA, the CDR3 is TGTGCCATCAGTGACTTATCCTACTACGAGCAGTACTTC. As protein: CAISDLSYYEQYF.

This clone was seen once. The rearrangement links TRBV11-2 to TRBJ1-1; possible D gene TRBD1, 6 bases. This CDR3 has 19 residues. Between the trimmed V and J ends, which lost 1 base and 0 bases, there was a span of 21 bases. Germline CDR1 reads SGHAT; CDR2 reads FQNNGV. The CDR3 DNA follows: TGTGCCAGCAGCTTAGGATTCCAGACAGGCCCATACATGAACACTGAAGCTTTCTTT. It specifies CASSLGFQTGPYMNTEAFF.